This paragraph reports one T cell receptor beta chain. Its antigen is still unknown. The record originates from a study of cytotoxic CD8 clonotypes in ibrutinib-treated CLL. Study-wide context: The response samples were taken once patients had been treated for a median of about 12 months, range 6 to 36. Study findings and constraints: Public clonotypes (which were uncommon) either contracted or remained stable on treatment.

Deep sequencing aimed at 1 in 200,000 to 1 in 1 million T cells' resolution. Assay used: immunoSEQ multiplex PCR; TCRdb lists only in-frame clones, some missing. The top ten hold roughly 13% of the sample, which has about 130,000 clones, 79% seen once. The germline V gene has CDR1 SGHTS and CDR2 YDEGEE. CDR3 length: 14 residues. With 4 bases removed from V and 3 bases from J, the gap between germline ends came to 14 bases. The TCR was taken from a human donor with chronic lymphocytic leukemia. Material: PBMCs, obtained after 12 months of ibrutinib treatment. The rearrangement links TRBV5-8 to TRBJ2-7, with D perhaps TRBD1 (5 bases). Here the CDR3 reads CASSHQGGGYEQYF. CDR3 coding DNA: TGTGCCAGCAGCCACCAGGGTGGCGGCTACGAGCAGTACTTC.